This TCR beta chain was profiled in a study of blood T cell repertoires in COVID-19. Study-wide background: Whether acute or convalescent, the COVID-19 samples came from the United States, Italy and Spain. From T cells, B-cell-depleted T cells, or PBMCs came the material, which was cDNA or gDNA.

The CDR3 extends over 15 amino acids. The germline CDR1 and CDR2 sequences are SGDLS and YYNGEE. Trimming pared 4 bases from V and 1 base from J, leaving 14 bases between. Original handling: The authors estimated nucleated cell counts from reference gene primer amplification. The method was immunoSEQ multiplex PCR; TCRdb's version includes in-frame clones alone and lacks a portion of them. The V and J calls and clone size are taken from that table; D and trimming were inferred from the DNA. Among some 220,000 clones listed, around 84% were seen once. This sequence was found in a woman older than 75 with active or convalescent COVID-19. The chain couples TRBV9 to TRBJ2-5; maybe TRBD2 (6 bases). The sample taken for sequencing was peripheral blood. The CDR3 DNA sequence: TGTGCCAGCAGCACCCACGGGAGCCTCCAAGAGACCCAGTACTTC. Encoded protein: CASSTHGSLQETQYF.